These T cell receptor beta chains were read from a single sample in a study of CD8 T cells in ankylosing spondylitis. MiXCR was run by TCRdb on the 5' RACE reads, yielding one entry per CDR3 protein. Among 190,000 or so distinct CDR3 sequences listed, 9.5% to 15% were seen once. Sequencing was carried out using blood, either unsorted or a sorted T cell fraction (not recorded which). The receptors were sampled from a male donor with ankylosing spondylitis or in good health (not recorded which). The CDR3 runs from the conserved cysteine through the conserved F or W. A D gene is named only where the DNA matches it firmly. Part of the rows lack a size; the others show once, few, many or a class for expanded clones.

v_call,j_call,d_call,cdr3_length,clone_size,cdr3_aa,cdr3_nt
TRBV10-1,TRBJ2-2,TRBD1,14,few,CASKGQGRAGELFF,TGCGCCAGCAAAGGACAGGGTCGGGCCGGGGAGCTGTTTTTT
TRBV11-2,TRBJ2-1,-,14,few,CASSMGGLPNEQFF,TGTGCCAGCAGCATGGGGGGCCTGCCCAATGAGCAGTTCTTC
TRBV4-1,TRBJ2-7,TRBD2,16,many,CASSPTSGRALDEQYF,TGCGCCAGCAGCCCCACTAGCGGGAGGGCCTTGGACGAGCAGTACTTC
TRBV4-1,TRBJ1-2,TRBD1,16,-,CASSQDPATGLDGYTF,TGCGCCAGCAGCCAAGATCCCGCGACAGGGTTGGATGGCTACACCTTC
TRBV6-4,TRBJ1-5,-,13,-,CASSEYQNQPQHF,TGTGCCAGCAGTGAGTACCAAAATCAGCCCCAGCATTTT
TRBV3-1,TRBJ2-1,TRBD1,15,-,CASSRGQGAPNEQFF,TGTGCCAGCAGCCGGGGACAGGGGGCCCCCAATGAGCAGTTCTTC
TRBV6-5,TRBJ2-7,TRBD1,14,-,CASSYGGQGWEQYF,TGTGCCAGCAGTTACGGAGGACAGGGTTGGGAGCAGTACTTC
TRBV7-8,TRBJ2-1,TRBD2,19,-,CASSLAPEKREGSENEQFF,TGTGCCAGCAGCTTGGCCCCCGAAAAGCGGGAGGGTTCGGAGAATGAGCAGTTCTTC
TRBV7-7,TRBJ2-3,TRBD2,15,few,CASSPEAGATDTQYF,TGTGCCAGCAGCCCAGAAGCGGGGGCCACAGATACGCAGTATTTT
TRBV5-1,TRBJ2-2,-,13,few,CASSLGTGGELFF,TGCGCCAGCAGCTTGGGGACTGGCGGGGAGCTGTTTTTT
TRBV11-2,TRBJ2-5,TRBD2,17,few,CASSLRELAGVWETQYF,TGTGCCAGCAGCTTAAGGGAACTAGCGGGGGTTTGGGAGACCCAGTACTTC
TRBV2,TRBJ2-1,-,13,few,CASSEEGINEQFF,TGTGCCAGCAGTGAAGAGGGGATCAATGAGCAGTTCTTC
TRBV24-1,TRBJ2-1,TRBD2,13,few,CATSDSGGWEQFF,TGTGCCACCAGTGATTCGGGGGGTTGGGAGCAGTTCTTC
TRBV5-1,TRBJ2-1,TRBD2,14,many,CASSSARGGDEQFF,TGCGCCAGCAGCTCGGCCCGGGGGGGCGATGAGCAGTTCTTC
TRBV12-3/TRBV12-4,TRBJ2-4,-,16,-,CASSGRSHLAKNIQYF,TGTGCCAGCAGTGGGCGGAGCCACCTAGCCAAAAACATTCAGTACTTC
TRBV2,TRBJ1-1,-,17,-,CAFCLGRPGPLNTEAFF,TGTGCCTTCTGTTTAGGCAGGCCCGGCCCACTGAACACTGAAGCTTTCTTT
TRBV5-1,TRBJ2-3,-,16,-,CASSLVLGSSTDTQYF,TGCGCCAGCAGCTTGGTGTTGGGGTCTAGCACAGATACGCAGTATTTT
TRBV7-9,TRBJ2-1,-,17,few,CASSLDRIERTYNEQFF,TGTGCCAGCAGCTTAGACAGGATTGAAAGGACGTACAATGAGCAGTTCTTC
TRBV4-2,TRBJ1-1,-,17,many,CASSQEQGEIGYTEAFF,TGTGCCAGCAGCCAAGAACAAGGAGAGATAGGATACACTGAAGCTTTCTTT
TRBV4-1,TRBJ2-7,-,15,many,CASSPTASGTYEQYF,TGCGCCAGCAGCCCTACGGCTTCAGGCACCTACGAGCAGTACTTC
TRBV24-1,TRBJ1-1,-,14,-,CATSDGTPNTEAFF,TGTGCCACCAGTGACGGGACACCGAACACTGAAGCTTTCTTT
TRBV7-9,TRBJ2-6,-,17,few,CASSTGPDRSGANVLTF,TGTGCCAGCAGCACGGGACCGGATCGCTCTGGGGCCAACGTCCTGACTTTC
TRBV30,TRBJ1-4,-,12,-,CAQEETNEKLFF,TGTGCACAGGAGGAAACTAATGAAAAACTGTTTTTT
TRBV2,TRBJ1-1,-,10,few,CATGRGEAFF,TGTGCCACCGGGCGCGGAGAAGCTTTCTTT
TRBV19,TRBJ1-1,-,14,few,CASSQWQANTEAFF,TGTGCCAGTAGTCAGTGGCAGGCGAACACTGAAGCTTTCTTT
TRBV5-5,TRBJ1-1,-,13,many,CASSGLTVTEAFF,TGTGCCAGCAGCGGGTTAACAGTCACTGAAGCTTTCTTT
TRBV12-3/TRBV12-4,TRBJ2-1,TRBD2,15,few,CASNPEVAGGDEQFF,TGTGCCAGCAACCCCGAAGTAGCGGGAGGCGACGAGCAGTTCTTC
TRBV5-1,TRBJ2-3,-,15,-,CAGSPRGTYTDTQYF,TGCGCCGGCAGCCCACGAGGGACATACACAGATACGCAGTATTTT
TRBV5-1,TRBJ1-1,-,14,-,CASSLGEGFSEAFF,TGCGCCAGCAGCTTGGGGGAGGGCTTCTCTGAAGCTTTCTTT
TRBV6-4,TRBJ1-2,-,15,-,CASSDSIGAIYGYTF,TGTGCCAGCAGTGACTCCATAGGGGCCATCTATGGCTACACCTTC
TRBV29-1,TRBJ2-6,-,14,many,CSVEDYSGANVLTF,TGCAGCGTTGAAGACTACTCTGGGGCCAACGTCCTGACTTTC
TRBV5-1,TRBJ1-5,-,15,-,CASSLGGQQNQPQHF,TGCGCCAGCAGCTTGGGTGGACAGCAAAATCAGCCCCAGCATTTT
TRBV7-8,TRBJ2-1,-,13,many,CASIPDLSDEQFF,TGTGCCAGCATCCCTGACCTTTCGGATGAGCAGTTCTTC
TRBV27,TRBJ1-2,-,12,few,CASGVYGWGYTF,TGTGCCAGCGGAGTTTACGGTTGGGGCTACACCTTC
TRBV27,TRBJ2-1,-,14,many,CASSLSLVVGEQFF,TGTGCCAGCAGTTTATCCCTGGTGGTGGGTGAGCAGTTCTTC
TRBV27,TRBJ1-1,-,14,many,CASTSWREKTEAFF,TGTGCCAGCACCTCATGGCGGGAGAAGACTGAAGCTTTCTTT
TRBV6-5,TRBJ1-2,-,13,few,CASSFGLTNGYTF,TGTGCCAGCAGTTTCGGCCTGACAAATGGCTACACCTTC
TRBV4-1,TRBJ1-1,-,16,-,CASSQSGPTMNTEAFF,TGCGCCAGCAGCCAATCGGGACCGACTATGAACACTGAAGCTTTCTTT
TRBV3-1,TRBJ2-3,TRBD2,16,many,CASSPTSGGSTDTQYF,TGTGCCAGCAGCCCGACTAGCGGGGGTAGCACAGATACGCAGTATTTT
TRBV4-1,TRBJ1-2,TRBD1,15,many,CASSQGWDREDGYTF,TGCGCCAGCAGCCAAGGATGGGACAGGGAAGATGGCTACACCTTC
TRBV7-9,TRBJ2-1,-,14,-,CASTPGGAFHEQFF,TGTGCCAGCACCCCAGGGGGGGCCTTTCATGAGCAGTTCTTC
TRBV19,TRBJ2-1,TRBD2,15,-,CASSIRTSGYNEQFF,TGTGCCAGTAGTATTAGGACTAGCGGTTACAATGAGCAGTTCTTC
TRBV6-5,TRBJ2-7,TRBD1,15,-,CASSSRTGGWIEQYF,TGTGCCAGCAGTTCTCGGACAGGGGGTTGGATCGAGCAGTACTTC